This T cell receptor beta chain is drawn from a study of blood T cell repertoires in COVID-19. About the study: COVID-19 samples, acute and convalescent, were from the United States, Italy and Spain. T cells, B-cell-depleted T cells, or PBMCs provided the cDNA or gDNA that served as material.

Authors' analysis steps: For nucleated cells, counts were estimated from reference gene primer amplification. Assay used: immunoSEQ multiplex PCR; TCRdb lists only in-frame clones, some missing. That table is the source of V, J and clone size, and D and trimming were worked out from the DNA. This repertoire shows 310,000 or so clones, roughly 87% found once; its top ten account for about 2%. The CDR3 is 17 amino acids. Germline-derived CDR1 and CDR2 are KGHSH and LQKENI. V lost 0 bases and J lost 9, with 18 bases in between. The sequence was obtained from a woman aged 50 to 60 who had recovered from COVID-19. The material sequenced was peripheral blood. The chain carries TRBV18 and TRBJ1-6; D not certain. The CDR3 loop reads CASSPPWRAGNTSPLHF. The CDR3 nucleotides are TGTGCCAGCTCACCACCTTGGAGGGCCGGGAATACTTCACCCCTCCACTTT.